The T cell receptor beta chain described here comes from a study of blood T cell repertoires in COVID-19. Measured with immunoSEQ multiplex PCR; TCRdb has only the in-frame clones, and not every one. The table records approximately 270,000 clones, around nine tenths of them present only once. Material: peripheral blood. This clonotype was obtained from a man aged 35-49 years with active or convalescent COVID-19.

The CDR3 protein is CASSLTKWASYNEQFF. CDR3 sequence (DNA): TGTGCCAGCAGCCTTACCAAATGGGCGTCCTACAATGAGCAGTTCTTC. The gene calls are TRBV7-3 and TRBJ2-1; D is unresolved. CDR3 length: 16 residues. Deletions cut 5 bases from V and 1 base from J, with 15 bases between. CDR1 SGHTA and CDR2 FQGTGA come from the germline V gene.